Each of the 15 T cell receptor beta chains below was sequenced from the same sample in a study of cytomegalovirus exposure and HLA in healthy donors. Vbeta (60) and Jbeta (13) primers were used in the PCR. Sequencing used immunoSEQ multiplex PCR; TCRdb keeps in-frame clones, though not all of them. The sample holds around 180,000 clones; 77% are singletons and the top ten take 1.4%. Sequencing was done on a sample of PBMCs. Source of these receptors: a woman aged 30 to 39 in good health and CMV-seropositive.

This rearrangement joins TRBV11-2 to TRBJ1-1; a possible D gene is TRBD1 (5 bases). CDR1 SGHAT and CDR2 FQNNGV come from the germline V gene. This CDR3 is 16 amino acids long. V was shortened by 6 bases and J by 0 bases, with 17 bases between the two germline ends. In DNA, the CDR3 is TGTGCCAGCAGTTACGGAGGGCGGACACTGAACACTGAAGCTTTCTTT. This codes for CASSYGGRTLNTEAFF.

This clone appeared a few times. The CDR3 spells CASSFTGTNSGNTIYF. The CDR3 DNA reads TGTGCCAGCAGCTTCACCGGGACAAACTCTGGAAACACCATATATTTT. The chain links TRBV5-6 to TRBJ1-3; TRBD1 might be the D (6 bases). V gave up 2 bases and J gave up 0 bases, with 12 bases separating them. Germline CDR1 and CDR2: SGHDT and YYEEEE. The CDR3 totals 16 residues. The full variable domain, in which reference TRBV5-6 and TRBJ1-3 provide the parts outside the CDR3, is DAGVTQSPTHLIKTRGQQVTLRCSPKSGHDTVSWYQQALGQGPQFIFQYYEEEERQRGNFPDRFSGHQFPNYSSELNVNALLLGDSALYLCASSFTGTNSGNTIYFGEGSWLTVV.

The chain has TRBV21-1 and TRBJ2-7; TRBD1 was called by the table and not checked on the DNA. TRBV21-1 is designated a pseudogene. This CDR3 spans 18 amino acids. CDR3 amino acids: CASSNKTARGSRFYEQYF. Here the CDR3 DNA reads TGTGCCAGCAGCAATAAAACGGCTAGGGGCAGCAGATTCTACGAGCAGTACTTC.

This chain links TRBV6-1 with TRBJ1-5; D gene ambiguous. The V gene's germline CDR1 is MNHNS and CDR2 SASEGT. Trimming took off 6 bases at V and 3 bases at J, with 12 bases between the two ends. This CDR3 region has 14 residues. This chain's CDR3 is CASRERTDNQPQHF. The CDR3 DNA sequence: TGTGCCAGCAGAGAGCGGACGGACAATCAGCCCCAGCATTTT.

V is TRBV27 and J is TRBJ2-7; D possibly corresponds to TRBD1 (6 bases). Trimming removed 3 bases at V and 1 base at J, with 13 bases between. The germline gives CDR1 MNHEY, CDR2 SMNVEV (reference sequence). The CDR3 totals 15 residues. In DNA, the CDR3 is TGTGCCAGCAGTTTGATCCAGGGGCTATCCTACGAGCAGTACTTC. Amino acid sequence: CASSLIQGLSYEQYF.

CDR3 residues: CASSLLGSGDTDTQYF. The CDR3 region has the DNA TGTGCCAGCAGCCTCCTGGGTAGCGGGGACACAGATACGCAGTATTTT. The genes are TRBV9 and TRBJ2-3, with 8 bases aligning to TRBD2. CDR3 length: 16 residues. J gave up 2 bases and V 4 bases, and 9 bases lay outside the gene matches. Per germline, CDR1 SGDLS and CDR2 YYNGEE. The variable domain in full, with the rest retrieved from reference TRBV9 and TRBJ2-3, is DSGVTQTPKHLITATGQRVTLRCSPRSGDLSVYWYQQSLDQGLQFLIQYYNGEERAKGNILERFSAQQFPDLHSELNLSSLELGDSALYFCASSLLGSGDTDTQYFGPGTRLTVL.

The V and J genes are TRBV29-1 and TRBJ2-2; D perhaps matches TRBD2 (5 bases). There are 13 residues in the CDR3. Germline V gene lookup returns CDR1 SQVTM and CDR2 ANQGSEA. Trimming shortened V by 2 bases and J by 6 bases, and 10 bases separated the two germline ends. This chain's CDR3 is CSVEYSAPGELFF. CDR3 nucleotides: TGCAGCGTTGAATATAGCGCCCCCGGGGAGCTGTTTTTT.

This CDR3 is CASSVLLAQETQYF. The CDR3 nucleotides read TGTGCCAGCAGTGTCTTATTAGCACAAGAGACCCAGTACTTC. The chain is built from TRBV6-5 and TRBJ2-5; no clear D gene. The V end lost 5 bases, the J end lost 2 bases, and 12 bases lay between the germline ends. Germline V gene data show CDR1 as MNHEY and CDR2 as SVGAGI. The CDR3 spans 14 residues.

The rearrangement joins TRBV27 to TRBJ2-7; 10 bases agree with TRBD2. CDR1 and CDR2 (germline): MNHEY, SMNVEV (reference sequence). This CDR3 spans 16 amino acids. V lost 3 bases and J lost 1; bases outside the gene matches: 6. CDR3 in DNA: TGTGCCAGCAGTTTCTCTGGACTAGCGGATTCCTACGAGCAGTACTTC. The encoded protein is CASSFSGLADSYEQYF.

The chain links TRBV5-4 to TRBJ1-1; 8 nucleotides match TRBD1. Germline CDR1 is SGHNT and CDR2 is YYREEE (reference sequence). The length of the CDR3 is 17 residues. V trimming: 4 bases; J trimming: 1 base; junction bases outside the gene matches: 12. The CDR3 loop reads CASSREAPGGKNTEAFF. DNA for the CDR3: TGTGCCAGCAGCCGAGAAGCTCCAGGGGGCAAGAACACTGAAGCTTTCTTT.

The chain joins TRBV4-1 to TRBJ1-1; D is undetermined. Trimming removed 5 bases from V and 7 bases from J, with 17 bases in between. The V gene's germline CDR1 is MGHRA and CDR2 YSYEKL. The CDR3 contains 14 residues. The CDR3 bases are TGCGCCAGCAGCACCCCTGGTAATCGGGTTGAAGCTTTCTTT. Translation: CASSTPGNRVEAFF.

This clone was seen once. The chain has TRBV2 and TRBJ1-5; D call uncertain. This CDR3 contains 14 residues. Germline-derived CDR1 and CDR2 are SNHLY and FYNNEI. With 2 bases removed from V and 6 bases from J, the gap between germline ends came to 11 bases. The CDR3 bases are TGTGCCAGCAGTGAAATTCGGGGTGCTCAGCCCCAGCATTTT. Encoded protein: CASSEIRGAQPQHF.

This clone occurred once. This sequence joins TRBV5-1 and TRBJ2-1, with 8 bases that match TRBD2. The V gene's germline CDR1 is SGHRS and CDR2 YFSETQ. The CDR3 spans 15 residues. The J segment lost 7 bases and the V segment lost 0 bases, leaving 6 bases of the junction unmatched. CDR3 bases: TGCGCCAGCAGCTTGGTGGGGACTAGAACGAATGAGCAGTTCTTC. It is translated as CASSLVGTRTNEQFF.

The chain combines TRBV7-8 with TRBJ2-3, with TRBD1 matching over 7 bases. With V trimmed by 5 bases and J by 2 bases, 4 bases remained unmatched. The germline V gene encodes CDR1 SGHVS and CDR2 FQNEAQ. This CDR3 spans 14 amino acids. CDR3 loop: CASSVGQNTDTQYF. The CDR3 bases are TGTGCCAGCAGCGTGGGACAGAACACAGATACGCAGTATTTT.

This clone was seen a few times. The gene calls are TRBV11-2 and TRBJ2-7, with 7 bases lining up with TRBD2. Germline V gene lookup returns CDR1 SGHAT and CDR2 FQNNGV. The V segment lost 5 bases and the J segment 0 bases; nucleotides outside the gene matches: 10. This CDR3 is 16 amino acids long. The CDR3 sequence: CASSQVQRDPSYEQYF. The CDR3 region has the DNA TGTGCCAGCAGCCAAGTGCAGCGGGATCCCTCCTACGAGCAGTACTTC.